Sequencing of this TCR delta chain was carried out in a study of DNA immune sequencing with unique molecular identifiers (dated by TCRdb to 2019 to 2021). Context from the whole study: Immunomagnetic cell separation was used to enrich gammadelta T cells from buffy coats, and the genomic DNA of the enriched gammadelta T cells was then sequenced. Fluorescence-activated cell sorting was used to enrich gammadelta T cells from PBMC of over eight healthy individuals. To compare enriched with non-enriched material, roughly 100 ng of enriched gammadelta T-cell DNA and 0.85 to 1 ug of non-enriched PBMC DNA were sequenced. An ultrasensitive DNA-based TRD repertoire sequencing method using PCR-introduced unique molecular identifiers was developed and validated in the study. The method was validated on synthetic reference molecules and on blood samples from healthy individuals. All donors were healthy individuals, and around 10 of the donors were profiled using sorted gammadelta T cells from peripheral blood. What the work shows at the level of the full study, not this receptor alone: Novel TRD sequences not targeted by the primers cannot be detected with the primer-based approach. TRD repertoire diversity differed among healthy donors, and several donors were highly oligoclonal, with the top 5 clonotypes making up more than half of productive molecules. Among clonotypes from healthy donors, the most common TRD rearrangement was TRDV2 paired with TRDJ1.

The table lists this clone with a few counts. The antigen it recognizes is unknown. This DNA's translation and the protein TCRdb lists, from a much larger clone, do not match at residue 9, likely due to a read error; the protein shown is translated from the DNA. Here V drops 0 bases and J drops 0 bases, and the junction holds 18 bases not matched to any gene. Looking up the germline V gene yields CDR1 GEAIGNYY and CDR2 EKD. From the cysteine through the phenylalanine, the CDR3 covers 20 amino acids. The CDR3 DNA has 60 bases and is translated from base 1. Libraries were built with multiplex PCR. A 32-plex assay, with primers for all 8 TRDV and 4 TRDJ genes spanning the CDR3, was used to amplify the genomic DNA. A 12-nucleotide UMI was introduced during 3 barcoding PCR cycles, after which a second PCR was performed with Illumina adapter primers. Libraries were purified with AMPure XP beads and quality-checked on a Fragment Analyzer with the HS NGS Fragment kit. Sequencing was run on an Illumina MiniSeq mid-output kit with around 20% PhiX and 150 cycles of paired-end reads. Per the source publication's procedure: MIGEC version 1.2.9 was used to process the reads, grouping reads by UMI and building error-corrected consensus sequences. For post-processing, modified scripts from VDJtools version 1.2.1 were used together with the tcR R package. With CATT, TCRdb called clones again from the public reads; duplicate DNA rows were later joined. The V and J calls shown here were made by TCRdb, not taken from the authors' results. The table for this sample lists about 2,500 delta-chain clones; about 7.6% of them were counted only once. The ten most abundant clones make up roughly half of the sample.

This TCR came from a human donor in good health. The sample taken for sequencing was gamma-delta T cells enriched from blood buffy coat, or unenriched PBMCs (not recorded which). The chain joins TRDV2 to TRDJ1, with 7 junctional bases fitting TRDD3. The nucleotide sequence is TGTGCCTGTGACACCCTGAGGGTTTTTGGGGGACACGAGTACACCGATAAACTCATCTTT. Its protein reads: CACDTLRVFGGHEYTDKLIF.